This T cell receptor (beta chain) originates from a study of T cells after yellow fever vaccination. TCRdb re-derived calls from the 5' RACE reads in MiXCR, one entry per CDR3 protein. The sample consists of about 46,000 distinct CDR3 sequences, around 6.8% of them appearing once. This clonotype was recorded at least ten times. This CDR3 region has 11 residues. V dropped 4 bases and J dropped 3 bases, with 0 bases sitting between them. Germline CDR1 LNHDA, CDR2 SQIVND (reference sequence). This sequence was found in a man aged 25 to 40 who received the YFV17D yellow fever vaccine. The J gene is TRBJ2-2, the V gene TRBV19; no definite D call. Specimen: PBMCs, either bulk or a sorted T-cell subset (CD4+, CD8+, memory, or dextramer-sorted; not recorded which), collected 45 days after the yellow fever booster vaccination. CDR3: CASSNTGELFF. The CDR3 nucleotides read TGTGCCAGTAGTAACACCGGGGAGCTGTTTTTT.